This T cell receptor beta chain was captured by sequencing in a study of neurological immune-mediated disorders. This clonotype appeared many times. The time point: longitudinal time-point 2. A total of 2 million PBMCs stored at -80 degrees C provided the unsorted libraries. CDR3 length: 13 residues. One entry per CDR3 protein, called by TCRdb with MiXCR from the 5' RACE reads. The profile shows 81,000 or so distinct CDR3 sequences, roughly 13% of them singletons. The clonotype originates from a female donor with HTLV-1-associated myelopathy (HAM/TSP). V usage is TRBV21-1 and J usage is TRBJ2-7; TRBD1, the D gene given by the table, was not confirmed from the DNA. TRBV21-1 is a listed pseudogene. The sample taken for sequencing was PBMCs. In nucleotides, the CDR3 is TGTGCCAGCAAAAGCGACAGGGCCTACGAGCAGTACTTC. Translation gives CASKSDRAYEQYF.